The rows below give T cell receptor beta chains drawn from one sample of a study of radiotherapy plus CTLA-4 blockade in lung cancer. Measured with immunoSEQ multiplex PCR; TCRdb has only the in-frame clones, and not every one. Altogether around 70,000 clones are present, under 85% being singletons, with the ten largest covering about 4%. Sequencing used peripheral blood, obtained from a patient treated with radiotherapy plus ipilimumab. All receptors derive from a human donor with non-small cell lung cancer who had a partial response to radiotherapy plus ipilimumab. Each CDR3 is given with its conserved first and last residue. A D gene is named only where the DNA matches it firmly. Only some rows state a clone size, as once, few, many or a class for expanded clones.

>15|.|TRBV27|.|TRBJ2-6
TGTGCCAGCAGTTTAGTCGGTTCTGGGGCCAACGTCCTGACTTTC
CASSLVGSGANVLTF
>11|.|TRBV20-1|few|TRBJ1-1
TGCAGTGCTCGGGAGAACACTGAAGCTTTCTTT
CSARENTEAFF
>16|.|TRBV30|.|TRBJ1-5
TGTGCCTGGAGTGTAAGGGGTCCCCGCGGAAATCAGCCCCAGCATTTT
CAWSVRGPRGNQPQHF
>16|.|TRBV19|.|TRBJ1-5
TGTGCCAGTAGTTCCGGCCGCCGGGAAGGGGGTCAGCCCCAGCATTTT
CASSSGRREGGQPQHF
>16|.|TRBV19|.|TRBJ2-1
TGTGCCAGTAGTATCCCCACGAGGGGGAGGGCCTATGAGCAGTTCTTC
CASSIPTRGRAYEQFF
>12|.|TRBV9|.|TRBJ1-2
TGTGCCAGCAGGCCTAACAACGGGGGCTACACCTTC
CASRPNNGGYTF
>15|TRBD2|TRBV6-4|.|TRBJ2-7
TGTGCCAGCAGTGACCGGACTAGCGGGAGCCACGAGCAGTACTTC
CASSDRTSGSHEQYF
>15|TRBD2|TRBV28|few|TRBJ2-7
TGTGCCAGCAGTGGGGGGAGGGGTCCCTCACGCGAGCAGTACTTC
CASSGGRGPSREQYF
>14|TRBD1|TRBV28|.|TRBJ2-2
TGTGCCAGCAGTTTGGGACAGGGGCCCGGGGAGCTGTTTTTT
CASSLGQGPGELFF
>14|.|TRBV5-1|.|TRBJ2-1
TGCGCCAGCAGCGAACAGGATCAAGGGAATGAGCAGTTCTTC
CASSEQDQGNEQFF
>14|.|TRBV30|.|TRBJ1-5
TGTGCCTGGAGTGTACTGGTGAGCAATCAGCCCCAGCATTTT
CAWSVLVSNQPQHF
>14|TRBD1|TRBV27|few|TRBJ2-5
TGTGCCAGCAGTCCCTACAGGGGGCTGGAGACCCAGTACTTC
CASSPYRGLETQYF
>19|.|TRBV28|.|TRBJ1-5
TGTGCCAGCAGTTTAGGGGCAGTTATCGGATCTTATAGCAATCAGCCCCAGCATTTT
CASSLGAVIGSYSNQPQHF
>15|TRBD2|TRBV14|once|TRBJ2-7
TGTGCCAGCAGCCGCCCCGGGACTATTCCCTACGAGCAGTACTTC
CASSRPGTIPYEQYF
>15|TRBD1|TRBV19|.|TRBJ1-4
TGTGCCAGTAGTGCTAGACAGGGATTAAGGGAAAAACTGTTTTTT
CASSARQGLREKLFF
>17|TRBD2|TRBV5-4|.|TRBJ2-2
TGTGCCAGCAGCCTCCTTGAGACTAGCGGGAGGGGCGGGGAGCTGTTTTTT
CASSLLETSGRGGELFF
>16|TRBD2|TRBV5-1|.|TRBJ2-1
TGCGCCAGCAGCGCTAGCGGGAGCTACGCCTACAATGAGCAGTTCTTC
CASSASGSYAYNEQFF
>14|.|TRBV5-1|.|TRBJ2-1
TGCGCCAGCAGCTTACTGACAGCCGACAATGAGCAGTTCTTC
CASSLLTADNEQFF
>17|.|TRBV18|.|TRBJ2-6
TGTGCCAGCTCACCTCGGACGGGAAACTCTGGGGCCAACGTCCTGACTTTC
CASSPRTGNSGANVLTF